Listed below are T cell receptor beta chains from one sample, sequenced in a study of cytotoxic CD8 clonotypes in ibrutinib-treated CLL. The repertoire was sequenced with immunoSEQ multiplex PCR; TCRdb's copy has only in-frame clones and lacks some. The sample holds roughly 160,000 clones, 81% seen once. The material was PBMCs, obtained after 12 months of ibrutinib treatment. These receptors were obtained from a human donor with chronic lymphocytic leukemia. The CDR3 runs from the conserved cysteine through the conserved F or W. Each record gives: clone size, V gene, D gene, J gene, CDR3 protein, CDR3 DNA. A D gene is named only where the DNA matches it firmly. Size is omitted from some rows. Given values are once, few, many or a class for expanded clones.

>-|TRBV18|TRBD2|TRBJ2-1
CASSPTMRGGPNEQFF
TGTGCCAGCTCACCAACGATGCGGGGGGGCCCCAATGAGCAGTTCTTC
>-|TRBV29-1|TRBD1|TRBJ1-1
CSGRGQGNTEAFF
TGCAGCGGTAGAGGACAGGGGAACACTGAAGCTTTCTTT
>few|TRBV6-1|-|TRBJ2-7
CASSDLGGTYEQYF
TGTGCCAGCAGTGATCTTGGCGGGACCTACGAGCAGTACTTC
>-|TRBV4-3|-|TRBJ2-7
CASSQEFRDWRVYEQYF
TGCGCCAGCAGCCAAGAGTTCCGGGACTGGAGGGTCTACGAGCAGTACTTC
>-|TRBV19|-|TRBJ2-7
CATNRGQSAYEQYF
TGTGCCACTAACAGAGGACAGTCCGCCTACGAGCAGTACTTC
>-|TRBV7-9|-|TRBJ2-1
CASSFSAGNEQFF
TGTGCCAGCAGCTTCTCGGCGGGGAATGAGCAGTTCTTC
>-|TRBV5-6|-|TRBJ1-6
CASSSTHQRGSYNSPLHF
TGTGCCAGCAGCTCCACCCACCAACGGGGTTCATATAATTCACCCCTCCACTTT
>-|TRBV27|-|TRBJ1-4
CASAERQSNEKLFF
TGTGCCAGCGCCGAAAGACAGTCTAATGAAAAACTGTTTTTT
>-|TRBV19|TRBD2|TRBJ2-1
CASSAPSGSSYNEQFF
TGTGCCAGTAGTGCCCCTAGCGGGAGCTCCTACAATGAGCAGTTCTTC
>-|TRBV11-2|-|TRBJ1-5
CASSLGGKGYGNQPQHF
TGTGCCAGCAGCTTAGGTGGAAAGGGGTACGGCAATCAGCCCCAGCATTTT
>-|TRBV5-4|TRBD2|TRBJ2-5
CARGLAGVQETQYF
TGTGCCAGAGGACTAGCGGGAGTACAGGAGACCCAGTACTTC
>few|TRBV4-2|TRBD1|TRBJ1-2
CASSHASDRSPYGYTF
TGTGCCAGCAGCCACGCCTCGGACAGGTCGCCCTATGGCTACACCTTC
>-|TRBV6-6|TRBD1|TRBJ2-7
CASSKGQGKAYEQYF
TGTGCCAGCAGTAAGGGACAGGGGAAGGCCTACGAGCAGTACTTC
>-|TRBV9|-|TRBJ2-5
CASSVGPQETQYF
TGTGCCAGCAGCGTAGGCCCCCAAGAGACCCAGTACTTC
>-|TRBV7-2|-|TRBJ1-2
CASRTSGLSFSYGYTF
TGTGCCAGCAGAACCTCGGGACTAAGCTTTTCCTATGGCTACACCTTC
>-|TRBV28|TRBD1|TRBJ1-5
CASSPHRGLNQPQHF
TGTGCCAGCAGTCCCCACAGGGGCCTCAATCAGCCCCAGCATTTT
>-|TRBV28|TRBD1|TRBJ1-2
CASSPLAGGHGYTF
TGTGCCAGCAGTCCCCTCGCAGGGGGCCATGGCTACACCTTC
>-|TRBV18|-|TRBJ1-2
CASSLDRRDGYTF
TGTGCCAGCTCACTGGACAGACGGGATGGCTACACCTTC
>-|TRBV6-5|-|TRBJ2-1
CASSPYRASNEQFF
TGTGCCAGCAGTCCCTATCGGGCTTCCAATGAGCAGTTCTTC
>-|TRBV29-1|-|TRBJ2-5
CSVEQGYRLSETQYF
TGCAGCGTTGAGCAGGGGTATAGGCTAAGCGAGACCCAGTACTTC